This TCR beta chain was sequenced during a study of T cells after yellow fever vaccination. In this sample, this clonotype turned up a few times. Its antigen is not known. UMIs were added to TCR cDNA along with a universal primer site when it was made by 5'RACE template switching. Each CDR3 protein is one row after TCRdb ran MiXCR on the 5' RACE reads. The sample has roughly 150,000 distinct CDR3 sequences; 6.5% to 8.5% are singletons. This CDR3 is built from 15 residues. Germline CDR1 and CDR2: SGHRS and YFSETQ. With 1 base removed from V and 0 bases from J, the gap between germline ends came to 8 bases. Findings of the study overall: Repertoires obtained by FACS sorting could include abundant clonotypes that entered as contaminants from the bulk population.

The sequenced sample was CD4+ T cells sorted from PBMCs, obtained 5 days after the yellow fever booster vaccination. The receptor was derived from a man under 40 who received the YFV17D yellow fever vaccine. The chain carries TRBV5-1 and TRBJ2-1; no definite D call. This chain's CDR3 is CASSLLRSSYNEQFF. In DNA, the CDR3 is TGCGCCAGCAGCTTGTTACGGAGCTCCTACAATGAGCAGTTCTTC.